This T cell receptor beta chain was observed in a study of Tregs in tolerant kidney transplant recipients. Produced via immunoSEQ multiplex PCR; TCRdb's table is partial and in-frame only. The repertoire table contains fewer than 40,000 clones. The germline V gene encodes CDR1 SEHNR and CDR2 FQNEAQ (reference sequence). V trimming: 5 bases; J trimming: 6 bases; junction bases outside the gene matches: 10. The CDR3 has 15 amino acids. Study-wide results and limits: Antigen-driven expansion was suggested because donor-specific Tregs expanded more than all Tregs in tolerant patients. Activated donor B cell expansion appeared to reveal the most relevant donor-specific TCRbeta repertoire.

A remark on this clone: Its antigen is not known. The DNA ends 3 residues before the CDR3 does, and the rest of the CDR3 is filled in from the germline J gene.

The rearrangement links TRBV7-9 to TRBJ2-7, with 10 positions matching TRBD1. This TCR came from a human donor who received a combined kidney and bone marrow transplant. The sample in question was CD8+ T cells from blood, obtained before the transplant. CDR3 loop: CASSPPGQGSAEQYF. CDR3 bases read: TGTGCCAGCAGCCCTCCGGGACAGGGGTCGGCCGAG.